The next 15 T cell receptor beta chains were all read from a single sample in a study of blood T cells in healthy people across ages. A second PCR of roughly 7 to 11 cycles used a sample-barcoded 5' primer and a J-beta primer mix. TCRdb re-called the 5' RACE reads through MiXCR, storing one row per CDR3 protein. The sample holds about a million distinct CDR3 sequences, more than 30% seen once. The sequenced material came from blood. These receptors originate from a man younger than 35 in good health.

This sequence joins TRBV7-9 and TRBJ2-1; D unresolved. V lost 8 bases and J lost 0, with 8 bases in between. Germline assignment: CDR1 SEHNR and CDR2 FQNEAQ (reference sequence). This CDR3 has 13 amino acids. DNA of the CDR3: TGTGCCAGCGGTCCGAGCTCCTACAATGAGCAGTTCTTC. It encodes CASGPSSYNEQFF. The full variable domain, rest sourced from reference TRBV7-9 and TRBJ2-1, is DTGVSQNPRHKITKRGQNVTFRCDPISEHNRLYWYRQTLGQGPEFLTYFQNEAQLEKSRLLSDRFSAERPKGSFSTLEIQRTEQGDSAMYLCASGPSSYNEQFFGPGTRLTVL.

This chain links TRBV20-1 with TRBJ2-1, with 12 bases lining up with TRBD2. The assigned J gene may be wrong: the sequence end matches TRBJ2-7 better. Germline CDR1 is DFQATT and CDR2 is SNEGSKA (reference sequence). This CDR3 is built from 16 residues. The CDR3 protein is CSAELAGGASYNEQYF. As DNA, the CDR3 is TGCAGTGCAGAACTAGCGGGGGGAGCCTCCTACAATGAGCAGTACTTC.

Regarding this clonotype: Relative to the germline gene, one junction end is altered; a read error may explain this. The J gene is TRBJ2-7, the V gene TRBV4-3, with TRBD1 as a possible D gene (6 bases). The DNA end favors TRBJ2-5, so the J call may be wrong. Germline values: CDR1 LGHNA, CDR2 YSLEER. CDR3 length: 15 amino acids. The CDR3 DNA sequence: TGCGCCAGCAGCCAAGATGGGGACACACAAGGGACCCAGTACTTC. Amino acid sequence: CASSQDGDTQGTQYF.

The chain couples TRBV7-9 to TRBJ2-5; D is unresolved. Looked up from germline, CDR1 is SEHNR and CDR2 is FQNEAQ (reference sequence). The CDR3 extends over 12 amino acids. Deletions cut 3 bases from V and 11 bases from J, with 13 bases between. CDR3 in DNA: TGTGCCAGCAGCTTCTTTAGCAATGAGCAGTACTTC. Protein sequence: CASSFFSNEQYF.

The rearrangement uses TRBV11-2 and TRBJ1-1; 8 bases align to TRBD1. This CDR3 is 16 amino acids long. J lost 5 bases, V lost 5 bases, and 13 bases had no gene match. Germline-derived CDR1 and CDR2 are SGHAT and FQNNGV. CDR3 loop: CASSQEYGQGGTEAFF. The CDR3 DNA is TGTGCCAGCAGCCAAGAATATGGACAGGGAGGGACTGAAGCTTTCTTT.

The J gene is TRBJ2-1, the V gene TRBV20-1; 7 bases map to TRBD1. Germline CDR1 and CDR2: DFQATT and SNEGSKA (reference sequence). The CDR3 is 12 residues long. Trimming took 4 bases from V and 6 from J; bases not matched to a gene: 3. This CDR3 reads CSAMGQRNEQFF. The CDR3 coding sequence is TGCAGTGCTATGGGACAGCGCAATGAGCAGTTCTTC.

V gene TRBV5-6 combines with J gene TRBJ2-2; D is ambiguous. This CDR3 contains 12 residues. Germline CDR1 and CDR2: SGHDT and YYEEEE. Trimming took 7 bases from V and 8 from J, leaving 12 bases between them. CDR3 sequence reads: CASHLGVGELFF. CDR3 coding DNA: TGTGCCAGCCACCTAGGAGTGGGGGAGCTGTTTTTT.

The gene calls are TRBV3-1 and TRBJ1-1; TRBD1 matches at 7 bases. Germline-derived CDR1 and CDR2 are LGHDT and YNNKEL (reference sequence). The junction had 5 bases not matched to a gene; V was cut back by 2 bases and J by 5 bases. The CDR3 contains 14 residues. CDR3 DNA sequence: TGTGCCAGCAGCCAACGATTACAGGGGACTGAAGCTTTCTTT. This sequence encodes CASSQRLQGTEAFF.

The J gene is TRBJ2-3, the V gene TRBV4-3, with D tentatively TRBD2 (6 bases). Germline lookup yields CDR1 LGHNA and CDR2 YSLEER. CDR3 size: 15 residues. With 0 bases removed from V and 7 bases from J, the gap between germline ends came to 14 bases. CDR3 nucleotides: TGCGCCAGCAGCCAAGACGGCGGGACCTCCAATACGCAGTATTTT. Translated, it gives CASSQDGGTSNTQYF.

CDR3 sequence (DNA): TGTGCCAGCAGCGGCATCGTGGGGGGGTCGGAAGGCTACACCTTC. This translates into CASSGIVGGSEGYTF. This chain joins TRBV5-6 and TRBJ1-2; a possible D gene is TRBD1 (5 bases). This CDR3 is 15 amino acids long. The germline V and J ends were trimmed by 4 bases and 8 bases, with 21 bases remaining between them. The germline gives CDR1 SGHDT, CDR2 YYEEEE.

This clonotype was seen more than once but under ten times. J is TRBJ1-5 and V is TRBV6-2 or TRBV6-3; 9 positions agree with TRBD1. The CDR3 is 14 residues long. J gave up 7 bases and V 6 bases, and 7 bases lay outside the gene matches. Germline V lookup: CDR1 MNHEY, CDR2 SVGEGT. CDR3 in DNA: TGTGCCAGCAGGGGGACAGGGAACGGCCAGCCCCAGCATTTT. Protein: CASRGTGNGQPQHF.

The sample holds a few counts of this clonotype. The V call is TRBV20-1, the J call TRBJ1-1; D is possibly TRBD1 (6 bases). The germline V gene encodes CDR1 DFQATT and CDR2 SNEGSKA (reference sequence). The CDR3 length is 15 residues. Trimming took 6 bases from V and 0 from J, leaving 17 bases between them. CDR3 DNA sequence: TGCAGTGCACGGGGGCTCCTCACTATGAACACTGAAGCTTTCTTT. This sequence encodes CSARGLLTMNTEAFF.

The chain carries TRBV4-1 and TRBJ1-1, with TRBD1 matching over 7 bases. This CDR3 region has 15 residues. Losses at the gene ends were 3 bases for V and 2 bases for J; bases not matched to a gene: 6. Per the germline V gene, CDR1 is MGHRA and CDR2 is YSYEKL. The CDR3 is CASSHSGTENTEAFF. As DNA, the CDR3 is TGCGCCAGCAGCCACAGCGGGACAGAAAACACTGAAGCTTTCTTT.

There are a few counts of this clonotype. CDR3 DNA sequence: TGTGCCAGCTCACCCTCAGAGTGGGGGTCAGGAGGCAATGAGCAGTTCTTC. Translation: CASSPSEWGSGGNEQFF. The chain is built from TRBV18 and TRBJ2-1, with D perhaps TRBD1 or TRBD2 (5 bases each). Germline-derived CDR1 and CDR2 are KGHSH and LQKENI. Trimming stripped 3 bases from V and 6 bases from J, with 21 bases between. The CDR3 spans 17 residues.

The V and J genes are TRBV20-1 and TRBJ2-7; D is perhaps TRBD2 (6 bases). The CDR3 loop spans 14 amino acids. Germline V CDR1 and CDR2: DFQATT, SNEGSKA (reference sequence). V gave up 6 bases and J gave up 4 bases, with 19 bases separating them. Here the CDR3 DNA reads TGCAGTGCCGATATCGGGACTGGAAGATACGAGCAGTACTTC. Its protein product is CSADIGTGRYEQYF.